Listed below are T cell receptor beta chains from one sample, sequenced in a study of blood T cell repertoires in COVID-19. Generated by immunoSEQ multiplex PCR, the TCRdb table keeps only in-frame clones and is missing some. The data show nearly 80,000 clones, with around 83% seen just once and under 45% held by the top ten. Sequencing was carried out using peripheral blood. The receptors come from a woman in her 70s with acute or convalescent COVID-19. CDR3s include the opening cysteine and the closing phenylalanine or tryptophan. The D gene is left open where the match is weak. Clone size appears in some rows only: once, few, many, or a class for an expanded clone.

v_call	d_call	clone_size	j_call	cdr3_nt	cdr3_aa
TRBV3-1/TRBV3-2	NA	NA	TRBJ2-7	TGTGCCAGCAGCCAAGCATCCAGGAACTACGAGCAGTACTTC	CASSQASRNYEQYF
TRBV2	TRBD2	NA	TRBJ2-1	TGTGCCAGCAGTAGGAGCGGGAGCTCCTACAATGAGCAGTTCTTC	CASSRSGSSYNEQFF
TRBV10-3	NA	NA	TRBJ1-3	TGTGCCATCAGTGCCACAGGGAGTGCTGGAAACACCATATATTTT	CAISATGSAGNTIYF
TRBV5-1	TRBD2	NA	TRBJ2-2	TGCGCCAGCAGCCCCGAACCGGGACTAGCGGGGAGCGGGGAGCTGTTTTTT	CASSPEPGLAGSGELFF
TRBV6-1	NA	NA	TRBJ2-5	TGTGCCAGCAGTGGCATGATTACTAGAGAACAAGAGACCCAGTACTTC	CASSGMITREQETQYF
TRBV19	NA	few	TRBJ1-6	TGTGCCAGTCGGAATACAGGGTACTCACCCCTCCACTTT	CASRNTGYSPLHF
TRBV9	TRBD1	NA	TRBJ1-1	TGTGCCAGCAGCATTTATACAGGGGCTGAAGCTTTCTTT	CASSIYTGAEAFF
TRBV19	NA	NA	TRBJ1-2	TGTGCCAGTAGCCGAATCGCAGATTCCGTTCCTAACTATGGCTACACCTTC	CASSRIADSVPNYGYTF
TRBV10-3	NA	NA	TRBJ1-2	TGTGCCATCAGTGGCAGAGACAGAGAAGCTAACTATGGCTACACCTTC	CAISGRDREANYGYTF
TRBV7-9	NA	NA	TRBJ1-3	TGTGCCAGCAGCTTATTCGAGGGCACCATATATTTT	CASSLFEGTIYF
TRBV10-1	TRBD2	NA	TRBJ2-7	TGCGCCAGCAGTGCAGCCGGGACTAGCGGCTACGAGCAGTACTTC	CASSAAGTSGYEQYF
TRBV7-2	TRBD1	NA	TRBJ1-6	TGTGCCAGCAGCTTGGGCCCACCAGGGGGCTATTCACCCCTCCACTTT	CASSLGPPGGYSPLHF
TRBV3-1/TRBV3-2	NA	NA	TRBJ1-4	TGTGCCAGCAGCCAAGATTCCAGGGTCGGAGAAAAACTGTTTTTT	CASSQDSRVGEKLFF
TRBV25-1	NA	NA	TRBJ2-2	TGTGCCAGCAGTGGACCTGGACAAAACACCGGGGAGCTGTTTTTT	CASSGPGQNTGELFF
TRBV24-1	NA	NA	TRBJ1-5	TGTGCCACCAGTGATTCGACCAGGGCATTTCAGCCCCAGCATTTT	CATSDSTRAFQPQHF
TRBV24-1	NA	NA	TRBJ2-2	TGTGCCATCGGAAAGACGGCCCCGGGCACCGGGGAGCTGTTTTTT	CAIGKTAPGTGELFF
TRBV9	TRBD1	NA	TRBJ1-3	TGTGCCAGCAGCGTCGGACAGGGGACTGGAAACACCATATATTTT	CASSVGQGTGNTIYF
TRBV9	NA	NA	TRBJ1-2	TGTGCCAGCAGCGGTCTAGGCTACACCTTC	CASSGLGYTF
TRBV5-1	NA	NA	TRBJ2-5	TGCGCCAGCTCCCAGATCACAAGCGGGGAGACCCAGTACTTC	CASSQITSGETQYF
TRBV30	NA	NA	TRBJ2-1	TGTGCCTGGGACAGTTACAATGAGCAGTTCTTC	CAWDSYNEQFF
TRBV3-1/TRBV3-2	NA	NA	TRBJ1-1	TGTGCCAGCAGCCATGGGGCAAGGACTGAAGCTTTCTTT	CASSHGARTEAFF
TRBV27	NA	NA	TRBJ2-2	TGTGCCAGCAGTTTACGGAACACCGGGGAGCTGTTTTTT	CASSLRNTGELFF
TRBV5-4	NA	few	TRBJ2-1	TGTGCCAGCACCTCTCCCCTTTACAATGAGCAGTTCTTC	CASTSPLYNEQFF
TRBV6-6	TRBD1	NA	TRBJ2-3	TGTGCCAGCAGTTCCGCCGGGACAGGGGGCTCAGATACGCAGTATTTT	CASSSAGTGGSDTQYF
TRBV9	NA	few	TRBJ1-1	TGTGCCAGCAGCGAGGGACCCCGGGGGGAAGCTTTCTTT	CASSEGPRGEAFF
TRBV5-1	TRBD2	NA	TRBJ2-3	TGCGCCAGCAGCTTCCGGACTAGCGGGGGTTCCAGGGATACGCAGTATTTT	CASSFRTSGGSRDTQYF
TRBV19	TRBD1	NA	TRBJ1-1	TGTGCCAGTAGACGGACAGGTAACACTGAAGCTTTCTTT	CASRRTGNTEAFF
TRBV19	NA	NA	TRBJ2-3	TGTGCCAGTAGTATAGTCGAAGGGAGCGGGACAGATACGCAGTATTTT	CASSIVEGSGTDTQYF
TRBV11-2	NA	NA	TRBJ2-4	TGTGCCAGCAGCTTAGATAGGAGCGGAGATCAGTACTTC	CASSLDRSGDQYF
TRBV10-3	TRBD2	once	TRBJ2-1	TGTGCCATCAGTGAGAGCGGGAACTCCTACAATGAGCAGTTCTTC	CAISESGNSYNEQFF
TRBV19	TRBD2	NA	TRBJ2-7	TGTGCCAGTAGTCTTAAATCCGCGGGAGACGACGAGCAGTACTTC	CASSLKSAGDDEQYF
TRBV3-1/TRBV3-2	NA	NA	TRBJ1-2	TGTGCCAGCAGCCAGGGGGCACTCGCTAACTATGGCTACACCTTC	CASSQGALANYGYTF
TRBV12-5	NA	NA	TRBJ2-1	TGTGCTAGTGGTTGGAACCCTAGCGAAGCCTACAATGAGCAGTTCTTC	CASGWNPSEAYNEQFF
TRBV20-1	TRBD1	NA	TRBJ1-1	TGCAGTGCTTTGACAGGGAACGCTTTCTTT	CSALTGNAFF
TRBV4-1	TRBD2	NA	TRBJ2-6	TGCGCCAGCAGCCAGTTTAGCGGGAGCTTTTCCGGGGCCAACGTCCTGACTTTC	CASSQFSGSFSGANVLTF
TRBV24-1	NA	NA	TRBJ1-2	TGTGCCACCAGTGATTTATCCTCTAACTATGGCTACACCTTC	CATSDLSSNYGYTF